This T cell receptor beta chain stems from a study of metastatic and nonmetastatic thyroid tumors. The overall study: The study looked at repertoires side by side in blood and in tumor or nodule tissue from malignant and benign thyroid patients. Study-wide results and caveats: For both blood and tumor, malignant thyroid tumors reportedly showed significantly higher TCR beta diversity than benign nodules did.

This CDR3 is built from 16 residues. Germline CDR1 reads MDHEN; CDR2 reads SYDVKM. The junction had 7 bases not matched to a gene; V was cut back by 0 bases and J by 3 bases. Original processing methods: It was from CDR3 differences across clinicopathological groups that a distant-metastasis classifier for papillary thyroid cancer was built. TCRdb called clones again from the PCR reads with MiXCR. The V and J calls and clone size are TCRdb's, not the authors'. The top ten hold approximately 30% of the sample, which has roughly 30,000 clones, under 30% seen once. Patients had received no treatment of any kind before thyroid surgery. This clone is labeled as large (0.1 to 1%). Its target is unknown.

The specimen sequenced was blood. The rearrangement uses TRBV28 and TRBJ2-7; TRBD1 aligns across 8 bases. This receptor was taken from a female donor with papillary thyroid cancer or a benign thyroid nodule (not recorded which). Some clones in this sample may be carry-over from other donors' samples. The chain's CDR3 is CASSLWRTGLGYEQYF. The DNA for the CDR3 is TGTGCCAGCAGTTTATGGCGGACAGGGTTAGGCTACGAGCAGTACTTC.